The 27 T cell receptor beta chains in this list originate from one sample, sequenced in a study of blood T cell repertoires in COVID-19. Sequencing used immunoSEQ multiplex PCR; TCRdb keeps in-frame clones, though not all of them. The sample records about 170,000 clones, approximately 79% being singletons. Sequencing was done on a sample of peripheral blood. The receptors were sampled from a woman in her thirties or forties with COVID-19, enrolled during active disease.

V usage is TRBV9 and J usage is TRBJ1-4; TRBD1 matches at 10 bases. CDR3 length equals 15 residues. V lost 5 bases and J lost 8; bases outside the gene matches: 9. Looked up from germline, CDR1 is SGDLS and CDR2 is YYNGEE. The CDR3 sequence is CASSERGQGSEKLFF. For the CDR3, the DNA is TGTGCCAGCAGTGAAAGGGGACAGGGGAGCGAAAAACTGTTTTTT.

This sequence joins TRBV5-1 and TRBJ2-7, with a tentative D call TRBD1 (6 bases). The CDR3 contains 14 residues. Germline CDR1 reads SGHRS; CDR2 reads YFSETQ. V was shortened by 5 bases and J by 0 bases, with 12 bases between the two germline ends. This CDR3 is CASSRDRPSYEQYF. The CDR3 DNA reads as TGCGCCAGCAGTCGCGACAGGCCCTCCTACGAGCAGTACTTC.

This sequence joins TRBV5-6 and TRBJ2-1; possible D gene TRBD2, 5 bases. Trimming shortened V by 5 bases and J by 3 bases, and 9 bases separated the two germline ends. CDR3 length: 13 residues. Germline loops: CDR1 SGHDT, CDR2 YYEEEE. The CDR3 loop is CASRTDFYNEQFF. In DNA form, the CDR3 reads TGTGCCAGCAGAACGGACTTCTACAATGAGCAGTTCTTC.

The chain employs TRBV4-1 and TRBJ1-3; perhaps TRBD1 as D (5 bases). The CDR3 loop spans 14 amino acids. The germline V gene has CDR1 MGHRA and CDR2 YSYEKL. The ends were cut back, 3 bases at V and 4 bases at J, with 10 bases in the middle. CDR3 sequence reads: CASSQKGYGNTIYF. The CDR3, as DNA: TGCGCCAGCAGCCAGAAGGGGTACGGAAACACCATATATTTT.

V usage is TRBV3-1 (or the pseudogene TRBV3-2) and J usage is TRBJ2-3; perhaps TRBD2 as D (7 bases). Trimming took 1 base from V and 3 from J, leaving 14 bases between them. This CDR3 spans 16 amino acids. Per germline, CDR1 LGHDT and CDR2 YNNKEL (reference sequence). The CDR3 DNA is TGTGCCAGCAGCCAAGGAGGGGGGGCAAGGACAGATACGCAGTATTTT. Protein product: CASSQGGGARTDTQYF.

The chain carries TRBV19 and TRBJ2-2; tentative D call: TRBD2 (5 bases). The CDR3 sequence is 15 residues long. Trimming cost V 4 bases and J 3 bases, with 12 bases left between them. From germline, CDR1 is LNHDA and CDR2 SQIVND (reference sequence). CDR3 nucleotides: TGTGCCAGTAGTACTTGGCTAGCCGACACCGGGGAGCTGTTTTTT. It translates to CASSTWLADTGELFF.

The chain joins TRBV5-6 to TRBJ2-2; 7 bases fit TRBD2. CDR1 is SGHDT, CDR2 YYEEEE, per germline. The V segment lost 7 bases and the J segment 4 bases; nucleotides outside the gene matches: 7. The CDR3 loop spans 14 amino acids. The CDR3 region has the DNA TGTGCCAGCTCGCGGGGGTCCATCACCGGGGAGCTGTTTTTT. Protein sequence: CASSRGSITGELFF. Filled out from reference TRBV5-6 and TRBJ2-2, the complete variable domain reads DAGVTQSPTHLIKTRGQQVTLRCSPKSGHDTVSWYQQALGQGPQFIFQYYEEEERQRGNFPDRFSGHQFPNYSSELNVNALLLGDSALYLCASSRGSITGELFFGEGSRLTVL.

The chain links TRBV6-5 to TRBJ1-4; perhaps TRBD1 as D (5 bases). Trimming cost V 10 bases and J 3 bases, with 15 bases left between them. In germline, CDR1 is MNHEY, CDR2 SVGAGI. The CDR3 loop spans 14 amino acids. The CDR3 sequence is CATHSGLSNEKLFF. The CDR3 DNA reads as TGTGCCACTCATTCAGGGTTGTCTAATGAAAAACTGTTTTTT.

V and J are TRBV30 and TRBJ2-4, with 10 nucleotides matching TRBD2. V dropped 5 bases and J dropped 6; count of bases not matched to a gene: 10. Germline assignment: CDR1 GTSNPN and CDR2 SVGIG (reference sequence). The CDR3 extends over 15 amino acids. Here the CDR3 reads CAWGFGTSESNIQYF. The CDR3 region has the DNA TGTGCCTGGGGATTCGGGACTAGCGAGTCAAACATTCAGTACTTC.

The chain employs TRBV6-5 and TRBJ1-1, with no clear D. V was trimmed by 0 bases and J by 1 base, leaving 12 bases between them. The V gene's germline CDR1 is MNHEY and CDR2 SVGAGI. This CDR3 has 16 amino acids. CDR3 sequence (DNA): TGTGCCAGCAGTTACTCTAGCCAGGCGGGGAACACTGAAGCTTTCTTT. This codes for CASSYSSQAGNTEAFF.

This chain connects TRBV10-3 to TRBJ1-2; 10 bases match TRBD1. The germline V gene encodes CDR1 ENHRY and CDR2 SYGVKD. The length of the CDR3 is 15 residues. The ends lost 0 bases at V and 8 bases at J; junction bases unmatched: 6. Here the CDR3 DNA reads TGTGCCATCAGTGAGTCGACTCGGACAGGGGGAGGCTACACCTTC. Translation: CAISESTRTGGGYTF.

This chain connects TRBV6-5 to TRBJ2-3; 7 positions agree with TRBD1. CDR1 and CDR2 from the germline V gene are MNHEY and SVGAGI. The trim removed 2 bases at V and 0 bases at J, leaving 2 bases unmatched. This CDR3 has 15 residues. CDR3 sequence (DNA): TGTGCCAGCAGTTACGGGACAGCTAGCACAGATACGCAGTATTTT. As protein: CASSYGTASTDTQYF.

CDR3 sequence reads: CASSIAPGQNQPQHF. In DNA, the CDR3 is TGTGCCAGTAGTATAGCTCCGGGACAGAATCAGCCCCAGCATTTT. The rearrangement uses TRBV19 and TRBJ1-5; TRBD1 aligns across 7 bases. The CDR3 loop spans 15 amino acids. The V gene end was trimmed by 1 base and the J gene end by 4 bases; junction bases not matched to a gene: 4. CDR1 LNHDA and CDR2 SQIVND come from the germline V gene (reference sequence). Full variable domain (rest looked up from reference TRBV19 and TRBJ1-5): DGGITQSPKYLFRKEGQNVTLSCEQNLNHDAMYWYRQDPGQGLRLIYYSQIVNDFQKGDIAEGYSVSREKKESFPLTVTSAQKNPTAFYLCASSIAPGQNQPQHFGDGTRLSIL.

This clone was counted a single time. V gene TRBV4-2 combines with J gene TRBJ1-2; unclear D gene. The germline V gene has CDR1 LGHNA and CDR2 YNFKEQ. This CDR3 comprises 15 residues. Trimming stripped 1 base from V and 8 bases from J, with 17 bases between. DNA for the CDR3: TGTGCCAGCAGCCAAGTCCTTGATAAATTGCGGGGCTACACCTTC. It encodes CASSQVLDKLRGYTF.

J is TRBJ1-5 and V is TRBV10-3, with 7 bases aligning to TRBD1. CDR1 is ENHRY and CDR2 is SYGVKD in the germline V gene. The length of the CDR3 is 13 residues. The V gene end was trimmed by 5 bases and the J gene end by 5 bases; junction bases not matched to a gene: 3. This CDR3 is CAISWDSDQPQHF. The DNA for the CDR3 is TGTGCCATCAGTTGGGACAGTGATCAGCCCCAGCATTTT.

The chain links TRBV21-1 to TRBJ2-3; the table's D call of TRBD2 was not tested on the DNA. TRBV21-1 is a known pseudogene. The CDR3 has 17 amino acids. The CDR3 DNA reads as TGTGCCAGCCTAGGGATTGAAGCGGGAGGGCGCACAGATACGCAGTATTTT. Translating it yields CASLGIEAGGRTDTQYF.

This rearrangement joins TRBV30 to TRBJ2-7, with TRBD2 as a possible D gene (6 bases). The CDR3 is 13 amino acids. In germline, CDR1 is GTSNPN, CDR2 SVGIG (reference sequence). V shed 0 bases and J shed 3 bases, with 9 bases lying between them. As DNA, the CDR3 is TGTGCCTGGAGTGTAGGAGGGCTCTACGAGCAGTACTTC. As protein: CAWSVGGLYEQYF.

The chain combines TRBV28 with TRBJ2-1; D might be TRBD1 (6 bases). V was shortened by 2 bases and J by 2 bases, with 10 bases between the two germline ends. The CDR3 loop spans 15 amino acids. From germline, CDR1 is MDHEN and CDR2 SYDVKM. Here the CDR3 reads CASSLLQGPYNEQFF. CDR3 nucleotide sequence: TGTGCCAGCAGTTTACTCCAGGGGCCCTACAATGAGCAGTTCTTC.

The rearrangement links TRBV30 to TRBJ2-2; 7 bases match TRBD2. Germline CDR1 reads GTSNPN; CDR2 reads SVGIG (reference sequence). Unmatched junction bases numbered 7, after V lost 1 base and J lost 5 bases. The length of the CDR3 is 15 residues. The CDR3 DNA is TGTGCCTGGAGTGGGTCTTCCGGGAGGACCGGGGAGCTGTTTTTT. It is translated as CAWSGSSGRTGELFF.

V usage is TRBV6-2 or TRBV6-3 and J usage is TRBJ2-7, with 7 bases matching TRBD1. V gave up 2 bases and J gave up 5 bases; unmatched junction bases: 18. CDR3 length: 18 amino acids. CDR1 and CDR2 from the germline V gene are MNHEY and SVGEGT. CDR3 loop: CASSYPFPGQREENEQYF. The CDR3 nucleotides are TGTGCCAGCAGTTACCCATTTCCGGGACAGAGAGAAGAGAACGAGCAGTACTTC.

This clone came up once. This chain connects TRBV14 to TRBJ2-6, with 9 bases that match TRBD1. CDR1 is SGHDN, CDR2 FVKESK, per germline. V was pared by 2 bases and J by 0 bases, with 8 bases of the junction left unmatched. The CDR3 has 19 amino acids. The CDR3 region is CASSQPRTGARSGANVLTF. The CDR3 DNA is TGTGCCAGCAGCCAACCAAGGACAGGGGCCCGCTCTGGGGCCAACGTCCTGACTTTC.

The J gene is TRBJ2-1, the V gene TRBV20-1; D gene ambiguous. The CDR3 spans 11 residues. Per germline, CDR1 DFQATT and CDR2 SNEGSKA (reference sequence). The V and J ends lost 2 bases and 7 bases respectively, with 6 bases between them. The CDR3 nucleotides are TGCAGTGCTAGACCAGTGAATGAGCAGTTCTTC. Translation gives CSARPVNEQFF.

The chain combines TRBV7-8 with TRBJ2-4; D is possibly TRBD1 (6 bases). Germline V lookup: CDR1 SGHVS, CDR2 FQNEAQ. The CDR3 runs 16 residues. V was trimmed by 8 bases and J by 0 bases, leaving 17 bases between them. The CDR3 loop is CASGGSPNLAKNIQYF. As DNA, the CDR3 is TGTGCCAGCGGGGGCTCACCAAATCTAGCCAAAAACATTCAGTACTTC.

This sequence joins TRBV3-1 (or the pseudogene TRBV3-2) and TRBJ1-2; no reliable D call. V was shortened by 0 bases and J by 8 bases, with 10 bases between the two germline ends. The CDR3 extends over 13 amino acids. Germline V gene lookup returns CDR1 LGHDT and CDR2 YNNKEL (reference sequence). In nucleotides, the CDR3 is TGTGCCAGCAGCCAAGATAGTAGCGGAGGCTACACCTTC. Protein: CASSQDSSGGYTF.

The CDR3 here is CASSTVGGLELFF. The CDR3 coding sequence is TGTGCCAGTAGTACCGTCGGCGGATTGGAGCTGTTTTTT. This chain connects TRBV19 to TRBJ2-2; D unresolved. The length of the CDR3 is 13 residues. Trimming took off 4 bases at V and 10 bases at J, with 13 bases between the two ends. CDR1 is LNHDA and CDR2 is SQIVND in the germline V gene (reference sequence).

This clone has only a few counts. The V gene is TRBV13, the J gene TRBJ1-6, with D maybe TRBD1 (6 bases). This CDR3 region has 12 residues. The germline V and J ends were trimmed by 5 bases and 8 bases, with 7 bases remaining between them. Germline V lookup: CDR1 PRHDT, CDR2 FYEKMQ (reference sequence). The CDR3 spells CASSRTDSPLHF. CDR3 bases: TGTGCCAGCAGCAGGACAGATTCACCCCTCCACTTT.

The chain couples TRBV28 to TRBJ2-7; possibly TRBD2 for D (5 bases). Germline CDR1 is MDHEN and CDR2 is SYDVKM. This CDR3 contains 12 residues. Trimming took off 4 bases at V and 10 bases at J, with 14 bases between the two ends. CDR3 sequence: CASSSPLAPQYF. As DNA, the CDR3 is TGTGCCAGCAGTTCCCCCCTAGCTCCCCAGTACTTC.